These T cell receptor beta chains were read from a single sample in a study of blood T cell repertoires in COVID-19. Data came from immunoSEQ multiplex PCR; TCRdb stores just in-frame clones and leaves some out. The data show approximately 210,000 clones, approximately 90% seen once. Sequenced: peripheral blood. The receptors stem from a human donor in a cohort sampled during active COVID-19. Both conserved end residues are part of each CDR3. D genes are given only for firm matches. For some rows the clone size is stated as once, few or many, or as a class when expanded; others skip it.

j_call: TRBJ1-1
clone_size: NA
v_call: TRBV7-2
d_call: NA
cdr3_aa: CASTLEGLANTEAFF
cdr3_nt: TGTGCCAGCACGCTAGAGGGATTAGCGAACACTGAAGCTTTCTTT

j_call: TRBJ2-7
clone_size: NA
v_call: TRBV11-2
d_call: TRBD2
cdr3_aa: CASSLSGSPYEQYF
cdr3_nt: TGTGCCAGCAGCCTTAGCGGGAGTCCCTACGAGCAGTACTTC

j_call: TRBJ2-7
clone_size: few
v_call: TRBV5-6
d_call: NA
cdr3_aa: CASSLGWGPRYEQYF
cdr3_nt: TGTGCCAGCAGCTTGGGGTGGGGGCCCAGATACGAGCAGTACTTC

j_call: TRBJ2-1
clone_size: once
v_call: TRBV11-2
d_call: TRBD2
cdr3_aa: CASSLEPWTSGYNEQFF
cdr3_nt: TGTGCCAGCAGCTTAGAACCCTGGACTAGCGGCTACAATGAGCAGTTCTTC

j_call: TRBJ1-1
clone_size: NA
v_call: TRBV6-5
d_call: TRBD1
cdr3_aa: CASSFGQGRNVEAFF
cdr3_nt: TGTGCCAGCAGTTTCGGACAGGGGCGTAACGTTGAAGCTTTCTTT

j_call: TRBJ1-5
clone_size: NA
v_call: TRBV10-1
d_call: NA
cdr3_aa: CASSDTGNQPQHF
cdr3_nt: TGCGCCAGCAGTGATACAGGGAATCAGCCCCAGCATTTT

j_call: TRBJ2-1
clone_size: NA
v_call: TRBV19
d_call: NA
cdr3_aa: CASSRGANEQFF
cdr3_nt: TGTGCCAGTAGTCGGGGGGCCAATGAGCAGTTCTTC

j_call: TRBJ2-3
clone_size: NA
v_call: TRBV2
d_call: TRBD1
cdr3_aa: CASKRAGGFQDTQYF
cdr3_nt: TGTGCCAGCAAAAGGGCAGGGGGCTTTCAAGATACGCAGTATTTT

j_call: TRBJ2-7
clone_size: NA
v_call: TRBV10-2
d_call: NA
cdr3_aa: CASSEGQGGAYEQYF
cdr3_nt: TGCGCCAGCAGTGAGGGACAGGGAGGGGCCTACGAGCAGTACTTC

j_call: TRBJ2-7
clone_size: NA
v_call: TRBV5-6
d_call: NA
cdr3_aa: CASSLSGTPPYEQYF
cdr3_nt: TGTGCCAGCAGCTTGTCAGGTACCCCCCCCTACGAGCAGTACTTC

j_call: TRBJ1-1
clone_size: once
v_call: TRBV27
d_call: TRBD1
cdr3_aa: CASSRQGVTEAFF
cdr3_nt: TGTGCCAGCAGTAGACAGGGTGTCACTGAAGCTTTCTTT

j_call: TRBJ2-1
clone_size: NA
v_call: TRBV5-1
d_call: NA
cdr3_aa: CASSSYTNTNEQFF
cdr3_nt: TGCGCCAGCAGCTCATACACCAACACAAATGAGCAGTTCTTC

j_call: TRBJ1-5
clone_size: NA
v_call: TRBV10-1
d_call: NA
cdr3_aa: CASTPGAYSNQPQHF
cdr3_nt: TGCGCCAGCACGCCAGGGGCCTATAGCAATCAGCCCCAGCATTTT

j_call: TRBJ2-7
clone_size: NA
v_call: TRBV21-1
d_call: NA
cdr3_aa: CASLDRASPSYEQYF
cdr3_nt: TGTGCCAGTCTGGACAGGGCGTCCCCTTCCTACGAGCAGTACTTC

j_call: TRBJ2-7
clone_size: NA
v_call: TRBV3-1/TRBV3-2
d_call: TRBD2
cdr3_aa: CASSQNGLAGPYVYEQYF
cdr3_nt: TGTGCCAGCAGCCAAAATGGACTAGCGGGACCTTACGTTTACGAGCAGTACTTC

j_call: TRBJ1-4
clone_size: few
v_call: TRBV3-1/TRBV3-2
d_call: NA
cdr3_aa: CASSQETGYNEKLFF
cdr3_nt: TGTGCCAGCAGCCAAGAGACAGGCTATAATGAAAAACTGTTTTTT

j_call: TRBJ2-1
clone_size: NA
v_call: TRBV24-1
d_call: NA
cdr3_aa: CATSVEQGSRDEQFF
cdr3_nt: TGTGCCACCAGTGTGGAACAGGGAAGTAGAGATGAGCAGTTCTTC

j_call: TRBJ2-1
clone_size: NA
v_call: TRBV19
d_call: NA
cdr3_aa: CASSMGGFSGRDEQFF
cdr3_nt: TGTGCCAGTAGTATGGGAGGATTTAGTGGTCGGGATGAGCAGTTCTTC

j_call: TRBJ2-1
clone_size: few
v_call: TRBV27
d_call: NA
cdr3_aa: CASSSGGNYNEQFF
cdr3_nt: TGTGCCAGCAGTTCCGGCGGGAATTACAATGAGCAGTTCTTC

j_call: TRBJ2-7
clone_size: NA
v_call: TRBV27
d_call: TRBD2
cdr3_aa: CASRGTSGTCYF
cdr3_nt: TGTGCCAGCAGGGGGACTAGCGGAACTTGCTACTTC

j_call: TRBJ1-5
clone_size: NA
v_call: TRBV11-2
d_call: NA
cdr3_aa: CASSLDGRANQPQHF
cdr3_nt: TGTGCCAGCAGCTTAGATGGCAGGGCTAATCAGCCCCAGCATTTT